Below, 13 T cell receptor beta chains from the same sample are listed, as sequenced in a study of patients and donors after allogeneic stem cell transplantation. One entry per CDR3 protein results from TCRdb running MiXCR on the RT-PCR reads. Here the sample spans about 410,000 distinct CDR3 sequences, approximately 16% being singletons. The material sequenced was blood, either unsorted or a sorted T cell fraction (not recorded which). Receptor source: a human donor who was either an allogeneic HSCT recipient or a stem cell or donor lymphocyte infusion donor (not recorded which). It is not recorded whose cells these are; they may come from a transplant donor.

This clonotype was seen repeatedly, ten times or more. The V and J genes are TRBV12-3 or TRBV12-4 and TRBJ2-1, with 7 bases lining up with TRBD1. Germline trimming cut 5 bases from V and 8 bases from J; bases unmatched to any gene: 3. This CDR3 is built from 12 residues. The CDR3 loop reads CASSHRGDEQFF. In nucleotides, the CDR3 is TGTGCCAGCAGTCACAGGGGAGATGAGCAGTTCTTC.

CDR3 sequence reads: CASSRERGGGTGELFF. Written as DNA, the CDR3 is TGTGCCAGCAGCCGCGAGAGGGGGGGCGGCACCGGGGAGCTGTTTTTT. V and J are TRBV4-2 and TRBJ2-2; TRBD2 might be the D (7 bases). CDR1 is LGHNA and CDR2 is YNFKEQ in the germline V gene. The CDR3 has 16 residues. With 4 bases removed from V and 4 bases from J, the gap between germline ends came to 16 bases.

The rearrangement joins TRBV4-3 to TRBJ2-2; D is perhaps TRBD1 or TRBD2 (6 bases each). The CDR3 sequence is 15 residues long. V gave up 0 bases and J gave up 7 bases, with 12 bases separating them. CDR1 and CDR2 from the germline V gene are LGHNA and YSLEER. CDR3 protein: CASSQDFGGGGELFF. As DNA, the CDR3 is TGCGCCAGCAGCCAAGATTTCGGAGGGGGCGGGGAGCTGTTTTTT.

The rearrangement joins TRBV6-1 to TRBJ1-2; no clear D gene. The ends were cut back, 4 bases at V and 5 bases at J, with 5 bases in the middle. Germline V CDR1 and CDR2: MNHNS, SASEGT. The CDR3 is 11 amino acids. In DNA form, the CDR3 reads TGTGCCAGCAGTGCGGAGTATGGCTACACCTTC. It encodes CASSAEYGYTF.

The genes are TRBV24-1 and TRBJ2-5; the D gene is possibly TRBD2 (6 bases). V shed 4 bases and J shed 5 bases, with 13 bases lying between them. Per the germline V gene, CDR1 is KGHDR and CDR2 is SFDVKD. The CDR3 extends over 14 amino acids. This chain's CDR3 is CATSEEGGTETQYF. The CDR3 DNA follows: TGTGCCACCAGTGAGGAGGGAGGTACGGAGACCCAGTACTTC.

The chain recombines TRBV7-3 with TRBJ2-1; D may match TRBD1 or TRBD2 (6 bases each). CDR1 SGHTA and CDR2 FQGTGA come from the germline V gene. Trimming pared 5 bases from V and 6 bases from J, leaving 17 bases between. The CDR3 is made up of 15 amino acids. This CDR3 is CASSISRGLVNEQFF. CDR3 DNA: TGTGCCAGCAGCATCTCCCGGGGGCTTGTCAATGAGCAGTTCTTC.

This clonotype has a handful of counts. The gene calls are TRBV5-1 and TRBJ1-3, with D possibly matching TRBD1 (6 bases). Germline CDR1 is SGHRS and CDR2 is YFSETQ. The CDR3 loop spans 15 amino acids. Trimming left V 4 bases short and J 0 bases short, with 11 bases between. The CDR3 is CASSPTGDSGNTIYF. For the CDR3, the DNA is TGCGCCAGCAGCCCGACAGGAGACTCTGGAAACACCATATATTTT.

CDR3 amino acids: CASGRAGKQEQFF. The CDR3 nucleotides read TGTGCTTCCGGACGTGCGGGGAAACAGGAGCAGTTCTTC. This rearrangement joins TRBV7-7 to TRBJ2-1; perhaps TRBD2 as D (6 bases). Germline CDR1 reads SSHAT; CDR2 reads FNYEAQ (reference sequence). The CDR3 has 13 residues.

The genes are TRBV6-1 and TRBJ2-2, with a possible D match to TRBD1 (6 bases). Trimming left V 6 bases short and J 5 bases short, with 16 bases between. The CDR3 is made up of 15 amino acids. Germline V gene sequence: CDR1 MNHNS, CDR2 SASEGT. CDR3 coding DNA: TGTGCCAGCAGCCAGGGGCGGGTTAGGACCGGGGAGCTGTTTTTT. Translation gives CASSQGRVRTGELFF.

This clonotype was observed a few times. V gene TRBV4-1 combines with J gene TRBJ1-5; D may be TRBD1 (6 bases). V dropped 0 bases and J dropped 1 base, with 19 bases sitting between them. Per the germline V gene, CDR1 is MGHRA and CDR2 is YSYEKL. This CDR3 spans 19 amino acids. CDR3 nucleotide sequence: TGCGCCAGCAGCCAAGATCGATGGGGGGGCTCCGGGAGCAATCAGCCCCAGCATTTT. This encodes CASSQDRWGGSGSNQPQHF.

This clonotype was counted a few times. This chain joins TRBV20-1 and TRBJ2-2; D remains ambiguous. CDR3 size: 15 residues. Germline CDR1 reads DFQATT; CDR2 reads SNEGSKA (reference sequence). With 1 base removed from V and 2 bases from J, the gap between germline ends came to 11 bases. The CDR3 spells CSARGRSLNTGELFF. The CDR3 DNA reads as TGCAGTGCTAGAGGACGTTCACTAAACACCGGGGAGCTGTTTTTT.

This clonotype was picked up a small number of times. The chain employs TRBV3-1 and TRBJ1-6; a weak D match, TRBD1 (5 bases). CDR3 length: 15 amino acids. CDR1 LGHDT and CDR2 YNNKEL come from the germline V gene (reference sequence). Trimming removed 3 bases from V and 6 bases from J, with 12 bases in between. DNA of the CDR3: TGTGCCAGCAGCCACCGACAGAACCTTAATTCACCCCTCCACTTT. Protein product: CASSHRQNLNSPLHF. Complete variable domain (other parts from reference TRBV3-1 and TRBJ1-6): DTAVSQTPKYLVTQMGNDKSIKCEQNLGHDTMYWYKQDSKKFLKIMFSYNNKELIINETVPNRFSPKSPDKAHLNLHINSLELGDSAVYFCASSHRQNLNSPLHFGNGTRLTVT.

This clonotype was observed many times. The CDR3 region is CASSLLPAGVASTDTQYF. Written as DNA, the CDR3 is TGTGCCAGCAGTTTACTCCCAGCGGGGGTCGCTAGCACAGATACGCAGTATTTT. V and J are TRBV12-3 or TRBV12-4 and TRBJ2-3; TRBD2 aligns across 8 bases. V was clipped by 2 bases and J by 0 bases; unmatched bases: 10. The CDR3 is 18 amino acids.